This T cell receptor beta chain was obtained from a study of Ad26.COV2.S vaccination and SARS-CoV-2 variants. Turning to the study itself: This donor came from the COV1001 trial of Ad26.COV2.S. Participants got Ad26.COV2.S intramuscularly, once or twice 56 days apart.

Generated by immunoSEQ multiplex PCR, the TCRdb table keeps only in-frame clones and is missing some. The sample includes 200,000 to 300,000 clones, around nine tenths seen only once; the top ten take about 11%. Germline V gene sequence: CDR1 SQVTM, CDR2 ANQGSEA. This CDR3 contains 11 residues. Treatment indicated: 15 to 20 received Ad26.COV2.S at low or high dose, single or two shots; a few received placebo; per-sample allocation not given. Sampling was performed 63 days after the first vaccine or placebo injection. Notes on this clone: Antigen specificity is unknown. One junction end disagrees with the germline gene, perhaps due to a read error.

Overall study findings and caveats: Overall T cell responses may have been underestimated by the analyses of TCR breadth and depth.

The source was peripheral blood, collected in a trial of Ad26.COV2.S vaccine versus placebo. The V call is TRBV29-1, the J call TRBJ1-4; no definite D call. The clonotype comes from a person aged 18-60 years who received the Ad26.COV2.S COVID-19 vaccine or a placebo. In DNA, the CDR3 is TGTGGCATCGACATGGATGAAAAACTGTTTTTT. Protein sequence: CGIDMDEKLFF.